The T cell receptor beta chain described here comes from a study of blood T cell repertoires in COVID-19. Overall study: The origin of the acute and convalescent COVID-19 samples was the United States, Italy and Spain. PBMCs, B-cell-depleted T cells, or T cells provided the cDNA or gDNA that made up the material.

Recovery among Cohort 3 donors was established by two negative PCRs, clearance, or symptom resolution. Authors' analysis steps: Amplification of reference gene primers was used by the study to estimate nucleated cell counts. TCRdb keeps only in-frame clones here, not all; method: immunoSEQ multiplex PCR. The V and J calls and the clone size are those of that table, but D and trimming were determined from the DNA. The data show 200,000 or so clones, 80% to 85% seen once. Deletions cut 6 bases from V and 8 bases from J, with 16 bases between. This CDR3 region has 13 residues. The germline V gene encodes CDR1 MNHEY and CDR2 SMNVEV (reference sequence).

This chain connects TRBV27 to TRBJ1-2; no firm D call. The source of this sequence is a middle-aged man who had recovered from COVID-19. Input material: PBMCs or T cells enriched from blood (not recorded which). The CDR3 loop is CASRIPPLEGYTF. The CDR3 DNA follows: TGTGCCAGCAGGATTCCCCCCCTTGAGGGCTACACCTTC.